The rows below give T cell receptor beta chains drawn from one sample of a study of beta chain features in type 1 diabetes. Repertoires were generated with immunoSEQ multiplex PCR, while TCRdb's copy carries only in-frame clones and drops some. The sample lists some 240,000 clones; 11% were seen once. Material for sequencing was central memory CD4+ T cells from blood. These receptors all stem from a man aged 18 to 30 in good health. Each CDR3 is given with its conserved first and last residue. A D gene is named only where the DNA matches it firmly. The size of a clone is reported for some rows only, either as once, few or many, or as a class for expanded clones.

DNA: TGTGCCAGCAGTTACTCGGGAGGCAATCAGCCCCAGCATTTT
CDR3: CASSYSGGNQPQHF
size: NA
D: NA
V: TRBV6-6
J: TRBJ1-5

DNA: TGTGCCTGGAGTGTTGGGGCTAGAAATCAGCCCCAGCATTTT
CDR3: CAWSVGARNQPQHF
size: NA
D: NA
V: TRBV30
J: TRBJ1-5

DNA: TGCGCCAGCAGCTTTCAAGGGACAGCACAAGAGACCCAGTACTTC
CDR3: CASSFQGTAQETQYF
size: few
D: TRBD1
V: TRBV5-1
J: TRBJ2-5

DNA: TGTGCCATCAGTTATGCCGGGACAGGGCTCGGGGATGAGCAGTTCTTC
CDR3: CAISYAGTGLGDEQFF
size: NA
D: TRBD1
V: TRBV10-3
J: TRBJ2-1

DNA: TGTGCCAGCAGTCCCTCCTCACAGCCAGAATACGAGCAGTACTTC
CDR3: CASSPSSQPEYEQYF
size: NA
D: NA
V: TRBV27
J: TRBJ2-7

DNA: TGCGCCAGCAGCTTGAATGCAGGGGGCACTGAAGCTTTCTTT
CDR3: CASSLNAGGTEAFF
size: NA
D: TRBD1
V: TRBV5-1
J: TRBJ1-1

DNA: TGCGCCAGCAGCTTGGTTGTGGATGAGCAGTTCTTC
CDR3: CASSLVVDEQFF
size: few
D: NA
V: TRBV5-1
J: TRBJ2-1

DNA: TGCAGCGTTCTCCTCCCTAGCGGAATTACCTACAATGAGCAGTTCTTC
CDR3: CSVLLPSGITYNEQFF
size: NA
D: TRBD2
V: TRBV29-1
J: TRBJ2-1

DNA: TGTGCCAGCAGCTTAGATAGGCTGGTCAATGAGCAGTTCTTC
CDR3: CASSLDRLVNEQFF
size: NA
D: NA
V: TRBV7-2
J: TRBJ2-1

DNA: TGTGCCAGCAGCTCCACAGGGGGCCGAGGAACAGATACGCAGTATTTT
CDR3: CASSSTGGRGTDTQYF
size: NA
D: TRBD1
V: TRBV7-2
J: TRBJ2-3

DNA: TGCAGCGTTGCTAAGTCGTTTGGTGAAAAACTGTTTTTT
CDR3: CSVAKSFGEKLFF
size: NA
D: NA
V: TRBV29-1
J: TRBJ1-4

DNA: TGCGCCAGCAGGGTTCAACAGGGTGAGCAGTTCTTC
CDR3: CASRVQQGEQFF
size: few
D: NA
V: TRBV5-1
J: TRBJ2-1

DNA: TGTGCCAGCACATCTGACCAGGCTAATCAGCCCCAGCATTTT
CDR3: CASTSDQANQPQHF
size: NA
D: NA
V: TRBV18
J: TRBJ1-5

DNA: TGCAGCGTGGAACACAGGGGAAACTATGGCTACACCTTC
CDR3: CSVEHRGNYGYTF
size: few
D: TRBD1
V: TRBV29-1
J: TRBJ1-2

DNA: TGTGCCAGCAGCATGACCGGCGATACGCAGTATTTT
CDR3: CASSMTGDTQYF
size: few
D: NA
V: TRBV6-1
J: TRBJ2-3

DNA: TGTGCCACTCGGACGGGACTAGCTGCCTACAATGAGCAGTTCTTC
CDR3: CATRTGLAAYNEQFF
size: few
D: TRBD2
V: TRBV2
J: TRBJ2-1

DNA: TGTGCCAGCAGCTTAGCGGGAGGGCTCCAAGAGACCCAGTACTTC
CDR3: CASSLAGGLQETQYF
size: NA
D: TRBD2
V: TRBV7-9
J: TRBJ2-5

DNA: TGTGCCAGCAGTAGCGTAGCGTCAGATACGCAGTATTTT
CDR3: CASSSVASDTQYF
size: many
D: NA
V: TRBV7-9
J: TRBJ2-3

DNA: TGTGCCAGCTCACCCTCGGCTTGGGCAGATACGCAGTATTTT
CDR3: CASSPSAWADTQYF
size: NA
D: NA
V: TRBV18
J: TRBJ2-3

DNA: TGTGCCAGCAGCTTCTATACCCGCCAGGGAGATACGCAGTATTTT
CDR3: CASSFYTRQGDTQYF
size: few
D: NA
V: TRBV13
J: TRBJ2-3

DNA: TGTGCCAGCAGCCCGCTAGCGTACGAGCAGTACTTC
CDR3: CASSPLAYEQYF
size: many
D: NA
V: TRBV7-9
J: TRBJ2-7

DNA: TGTGCCAGCAGCGTAGGCCCAGGGCGCGGTCAGCCCCAGCATTTT
CDR3: CASSVGPGRGQPQHF
size: NA
D: NA
V: TRBV9
J: TRBJ1-5

DNA: TGTGCCAGCAGTGAAAGCGGATTACCGGGGGATACGCAGTATTTT
CDR3: CASSESGLPGDTQYF
size: many
D: NA
V: TRBV2
J: TRBJ2-3

DNA: TGTGCCATCAGTGAGTCGCTGGCGACTAGCGGGGCGGACAATGAGCAGTTCTTC
CDR3: CAISESLATSGADNEQFF
size: few
D: TRBD2
V: TRBV10-3
J: TRBJ2-1

DNA: TGCAGCGTTGAAGATCGGGCAGGCAGAACTGAAGCTTTCTTT
CDR3: CSVEDRAGRTEAFF
size: NA
D: NA
V: TRBV29-1
J: TRBJ1-1

DNA: TGCGCCAGCACCCCTCAGGGGTATACAGATACGCAGTATTTT
CDR3: CASTPQGYTDTQYF
size: NA
D: NA
V: TRBV5-1
J: TRBJ2-3

DNA: TGTGCCAGCAGCGCGGGACTTAAAGGGGGAGATACGCAGTATTTT
CDR3: CASSAGLKGGDTQYF
size: NA
D: NA
V: TRBV7-8
J: TRBJ2-3

DNA: TGTGCCAGCAGTTTGGGACTAGCGGGCTACGAGCAGTACTTC
CDR3: CASSLGLAGYEQYF
size: NA
D: TRBD2
V: TRBV2
J: TRBJ2-7

DNA: TGTGCCAGCAGCCAAGGGTCGGGTCCTACCTACGAGCAGTACTTC
CDR3: CASSQGSGPTYEQYF
size: few
D: NA
V: TRBV7-3
J: TRBJ2-7

DNA: TGTGCCAGCAGTCGTCGGAGTCAAGAGACCCAGTACTTC
CDR3: CASSRRSQETQYF
size: NA
D: NA
V: TRBV7-3
J: TRBJ2-5

DNA: TGTGCCAGCAGCTCTCCAACAGGGAGCACAGATACGCAGTATTTT
CDR3: CASSSPTGSTDTQYF
size: few
D: NA
V: TRBV5-5
J: TRBJ2-3

DNA: TGTGCCAGCAGATCCTCTCGGTTATTCTCTGGAAACACCATATATTTT
CDR3: CASRSSRLFSGNTIYF
size: many
D: NA
V: TRBV2
J: TRBJ1-3

DNA: TGTGCCAGCACCCTAGGACGGCAATCCTACGAGCAGTACTTC
CDR3: CASTLGRQSYEQYF
size: many
D: NA
V: TRBV28
J: TRBJ2-7

DNA: TGTGCCAGCAGCCCGGACAGGGCTAACAATGAGCAGTTCTTC
CDR3: CASSPDRANNEQFF
size: NA
D: TRBD1
V: TRBV7-3
J: TRBJ2-1

DNA: TGTGCCAGCAGCTTACGCGGCTCTGGGGCCAACGTCCTGACTTTC
CDR3: CASSLRGSGANVLTF
size: NA
D: NA
V: TRBV11-2
J: TRBJ2-6

DNA: TGCAGCGTTACTAGCTACAATGAGCAGTTCTTC
CDR3: CSVTSYNEQFF
size: NA
D: NA
V: TRBV29-1
J: TRBJ2-1

DNA: TGTGCCTGGATTCTACGGGGTAACACTGAAGCTTTCTTT
CDR3: CAWILRGNTEAFF
size: NA
D: NA
V: TRBV30
J: TRBJ1-1

DNA: TGTGCCAGCAGCTTAGGGGGGGCTCAAGAGACCCAGTACTTC
CDR3: CASSLGGAQETQYF
size: once
D: NA
V: TRBV7-6
J: TRBJ2-5

DNA: TGTGCCAGCGCCTGGACTAGCGGGGGCCAGACCCAGTACTTC
CDR3: CASAWTSGGQTQYF
size: few
D: TRBD2
V: TRBV7-9
J: TRBJ2-5

DNA: TGTGCCAGCAGCTTAACGTCCGGCCGAGAATACGAGCAGTACTTC
CDR3: CASSLTSGREYEQYF
size: few
D: NA
V: TRBV7-3
J: TRBJ2-7

DNA: TGTGCCAGCAGCCTACAAGTTAGCGTAGGGAATGAGCAGTTCTTC
CDR3: CASSLQVSVGNEQFF
size: NA
D: NA
V: TRBV5-4
J: TRBJ2-1

DNA: TGTGCCAGCAGCTCGTCGAGACGGACTAGCACAGATACGCAGTATTTT
CDR3: CASSSSRRTSTDTQYF
size: NA
D: NA
V: TRBV5-6
J: TRBJ2-3

DNA: TGTGCCAGCAGTTTAGCCGGGGATGAGCAGTTCTTC
CDR3: CASSLAGDEQFF
size: few
D: NA
V: TRBV27
J: TRBJ2-1

DNA: TGTGCCAGCAGCCAAGAGGTTCCAGGGGGGAAGTACTTC
CDR3: CASSQEVPGGKYF
size: NA
D: NA
V: TRBV14
J: TRBJ2-7

DNA: TGTGCCAGCAGCTGGACAGGGGACAGCAATCAGCCCCAGCATTTT
CDR3: CASSWTGDSNQPQHF
size: NA
D: TRBD1
V: TRBV6-5
J: TRBJ1-5